This TCR beta chain is drawn from a study of blood T cell repertoires in COVID-19 (dated by TCRdb to 2019 to 2021). A note on the overall study: Collaborator samples came from the United States, Italy and Spain and covered acute and convalescent phases of COVID-19. The material from the prospective study consisted of cDNA or gDNA derived from T cells, B-cell-depleted T cells, or PBMCs. Subjects who had been exposed to COVID-19, were actively infected with it, or had recovered from it provided the deeply sampled blood TCRbeta repertoires that made up the dataset. The repertoires were released in a freely available public database intended as a resource for research on the immune response to SARS-CoV-2. Samples were obtained from the ongoing ImmuneRACE study (first 160 participants) and from 1,254 subjects provided by 6 global collaborators. Sample metadata almost always included a de-identified subject ID, COVID-19 status, age in years and sex. Where available, HLA class I and class II types were taken from metadata supplied by the sample provider and were not determined by assay-based typing.

As concerns this clone: Its antigen has not been determined. No much larger clone is present one base from it, and per-base qualities are unavailable.

General conclusions and limits of the study: How much clinical and demographic metadata was included differed by source and by participant, and the metadata was provided uncurated.

TCRbeta CDR3 regions were amplified from genomic DNA by means of the immunoSEQ Assay, a bias-controlled multiplex PCR. In the paper's pipeline: Within the assay, amplification of reference gene primers was used to estimate how many nucleated cells each sample contained. To quantify the absolute abundance of each unique TCRbeta CDR3 rearrangement, sequence reads were collapsed and filtered. For each sample, productive Simpson clonality was calculated as the square root of Simpson's diversity index over productive rearrangements. In TCRdb, the immuneACCESS table is reduced to in-frame sequences with V and J assigned. These tables do not hold every clone; where another copy was compared, an unresolved V gene accounts for under half, and the others remain unexplained. The DNA gave D and trimming, while V, J and clone size come from that table. Here the sample has about 130,000 clones; over 75% occur a single time. In total, the top ten clones hold around 3.4% of the sample.

The trim is 2 bases for V and 4 bases for J, with a gap of 18 bases between the germline ends. CDR1 and CDR2 are drawn from the germline V gene: SGHRS, YFSETQ. From the cysteine through the phenylalanine, the CDR3 covers 16 amino acids. The only DNA kept is the CDR3, 48 bases in frame from the first base. Each collaborating institution followed its own protocols to collect whole blood in K2EDTA tubes. For TCRbeta analysis, collaborators shipped samples in one of three forms: frozen whole blood, isolated PBMCs, or DNA extracted from either of those sample types. The sequence derives from a woman aged 55-70 years with acute or convalescent COVID-19. Sequencing was done on a sample of peripheral blood. The chain employs TRBV5-1 and TRBJ1-2; the D segment could be TRBD1, given 5 matching bases. The CDR3 reads CASSLTGADAIYGYTF. In nucleotides, the sequence is TGCGCCAGCAGCTTAACAGGTGCTGACGCCATCTATGGCTACACCTTC.